The T cell receptor (beta chain) under discussion was sequenced for a study of cytomegalovirus exposure and HLA in healthy donors. The germline V and J ends were trimmed by 6 bases and 8 bases, with 10 bases remaining between them. The CDR3 covers 10 residues. CDR1 SQVTM and CDR2 ANQGSEA come from the germline V gene. The PCR made use of 60 Vbeta and 13 Jbeta primers. Profiled with immunoSEQ multiplex PCR; TCRdb holds only in-frame clones, not every one. The sample carries more than 130,000 clones, 76% recorded once. Concerning this clone: The sample holds other DNA sequences that translate to the same CDR3.

The genes are TRBV29-1 and TRBJ1-1; D is possibly TRBD1 (6 bases). Input material: PBMCs. The origin of this receptor is a man aged 18 to 30 in good health and CMV-seronegative. The CDR3 is CSVGGTEAFF. The CDR3 nucleotides read TGCAGCGTGGGAGGGACAGAAGCTTTCTTT.